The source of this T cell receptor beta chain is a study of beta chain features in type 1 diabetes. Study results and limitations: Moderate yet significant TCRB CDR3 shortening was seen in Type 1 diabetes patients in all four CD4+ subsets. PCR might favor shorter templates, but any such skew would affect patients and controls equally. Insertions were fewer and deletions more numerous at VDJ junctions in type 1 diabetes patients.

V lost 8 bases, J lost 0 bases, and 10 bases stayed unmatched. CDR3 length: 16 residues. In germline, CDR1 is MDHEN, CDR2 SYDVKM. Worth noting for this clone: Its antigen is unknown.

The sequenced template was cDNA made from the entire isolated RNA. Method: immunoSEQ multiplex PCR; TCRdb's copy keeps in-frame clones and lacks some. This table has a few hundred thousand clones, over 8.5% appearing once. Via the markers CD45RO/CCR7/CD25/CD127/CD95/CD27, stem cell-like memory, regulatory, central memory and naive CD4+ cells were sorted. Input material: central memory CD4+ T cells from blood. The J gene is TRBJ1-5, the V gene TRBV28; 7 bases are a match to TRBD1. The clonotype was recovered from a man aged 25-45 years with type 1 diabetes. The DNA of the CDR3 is TGTGCCAGCTCATACCCCAGGGGGGGTAGCAATCAGCCCCAGCATTTT. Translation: CASSYPRGGSNQPQHF.